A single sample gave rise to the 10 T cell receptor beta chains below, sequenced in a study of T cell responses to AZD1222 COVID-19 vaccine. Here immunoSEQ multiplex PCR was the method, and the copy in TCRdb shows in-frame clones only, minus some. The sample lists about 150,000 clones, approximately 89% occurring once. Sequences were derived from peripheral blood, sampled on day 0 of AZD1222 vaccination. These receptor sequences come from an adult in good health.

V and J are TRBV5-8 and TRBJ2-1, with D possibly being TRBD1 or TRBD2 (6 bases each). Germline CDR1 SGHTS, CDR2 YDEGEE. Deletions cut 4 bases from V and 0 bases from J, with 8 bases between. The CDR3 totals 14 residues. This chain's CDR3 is CASSRGDSYNEQFF. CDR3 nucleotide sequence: TGTGCCAGCAGCAGGGGGGACTCCTACAATGAGCAGTTCTTC.

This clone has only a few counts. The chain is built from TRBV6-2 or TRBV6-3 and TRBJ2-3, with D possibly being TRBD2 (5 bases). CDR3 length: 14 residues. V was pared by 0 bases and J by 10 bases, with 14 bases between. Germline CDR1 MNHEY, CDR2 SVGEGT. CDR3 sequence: CASSYSGEGYPQYF. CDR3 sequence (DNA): TGTGCCAGCAGTTACTCGGGAGAGGGCTACCCGCAGTATTTT.

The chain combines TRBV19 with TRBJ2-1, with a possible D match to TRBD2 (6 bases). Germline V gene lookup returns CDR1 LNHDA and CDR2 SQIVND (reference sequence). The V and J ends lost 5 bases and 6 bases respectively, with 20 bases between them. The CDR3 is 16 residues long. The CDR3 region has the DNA TGTGCCAGTAGTCCTCCCCTAGTCTCCGGGGGCAATGAGCAGTTCTTC. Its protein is CASSPPLVSGGNEQFF.

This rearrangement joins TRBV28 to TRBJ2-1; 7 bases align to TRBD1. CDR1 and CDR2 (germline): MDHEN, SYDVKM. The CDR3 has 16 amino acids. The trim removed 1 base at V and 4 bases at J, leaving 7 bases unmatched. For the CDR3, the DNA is TGTGCCAGCAGTTTATTAGGACAGGTGATTTACAATGAGCAGTTCTTC. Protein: CASSLLGQVIYNEQFF.

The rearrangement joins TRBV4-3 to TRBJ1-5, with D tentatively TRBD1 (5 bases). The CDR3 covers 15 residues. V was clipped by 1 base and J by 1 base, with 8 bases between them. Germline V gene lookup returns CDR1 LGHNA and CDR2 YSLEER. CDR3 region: CASSQAGGSNQPQHF. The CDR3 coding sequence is TGCGCCAGCAGCCAAGCTGGGGGAAGCAATCAGCCCCAGCATTTT.

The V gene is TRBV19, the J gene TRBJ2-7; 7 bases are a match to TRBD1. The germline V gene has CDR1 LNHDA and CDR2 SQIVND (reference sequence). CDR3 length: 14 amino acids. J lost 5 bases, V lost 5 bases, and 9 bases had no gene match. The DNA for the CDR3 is TGTGCCAGTAGTGTTGACAGGGAAGTTCACGAGCAGTACTTC. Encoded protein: CASSVDREVHEQYF. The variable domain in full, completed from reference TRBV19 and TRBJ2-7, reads DGGITQSPKYLFRKEGQNVTLSCEQNLNHDAMYWYRQDPGQGLRLIYYSQIVNDFQKGDIAEGYSVSREKKESFPLTVTSAQKNPTAFYLCASSVDREVHEQYFGPGTRLTVT.

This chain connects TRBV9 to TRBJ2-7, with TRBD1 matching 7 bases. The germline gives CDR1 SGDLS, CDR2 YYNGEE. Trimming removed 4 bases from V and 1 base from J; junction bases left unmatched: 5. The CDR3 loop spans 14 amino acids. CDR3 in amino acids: CASSLRDRSYEQYF. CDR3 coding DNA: TGTGCCAGCAGCTTACGGGACAGATCCTACGAGCAGTACTTC.

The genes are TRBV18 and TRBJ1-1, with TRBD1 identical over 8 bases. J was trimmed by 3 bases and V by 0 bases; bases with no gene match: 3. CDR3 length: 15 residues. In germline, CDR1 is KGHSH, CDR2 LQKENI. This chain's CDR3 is CASSPPDRVYTEAFF. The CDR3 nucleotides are TGTGCCAGCTCACCACCGGACAGGGTGTACACTGAAGCTTTCTTT. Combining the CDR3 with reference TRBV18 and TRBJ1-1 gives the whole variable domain NAGVMQNPRHLVRRRGQEARLRCSPMKGHSHVYWYRQLPEEGLKFMVYLQKENIIDESGMPKERFSAEFPKEGPSILRIQQVVRGDSAAYFCASSPPDRVYTEAFFGQGTRLTVV.

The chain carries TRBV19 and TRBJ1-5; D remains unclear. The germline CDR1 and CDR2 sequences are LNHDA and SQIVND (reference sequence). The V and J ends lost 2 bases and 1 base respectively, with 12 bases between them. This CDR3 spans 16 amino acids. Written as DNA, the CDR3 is TGTGCCAGTAGTATAAACGGCGGTGCCAGCAATCAGCCCCAGCATTTT. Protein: CASSINGGASNQPQHF.

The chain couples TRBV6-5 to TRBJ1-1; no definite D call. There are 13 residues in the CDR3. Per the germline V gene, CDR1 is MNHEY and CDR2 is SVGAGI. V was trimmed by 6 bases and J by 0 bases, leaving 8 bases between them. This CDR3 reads CASRPTLNTEAFF. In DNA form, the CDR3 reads TGTGCCAGCAGACCGACACTGAACACTGAAGCTTTCTTT.